What follows are 31 T cell receptor beta chains derived from one specimen sequenced in a study of blood T cell repertoires in COVID-19. TCRdb's copy holds only in-frame clones and misses some; the assay was immunoSEQ multiplex PCR. Among 250,000 to 350,000 clones listed, 90% were seen once. The sequenced sample was PBMCs or T cells enriched from blood (not recorded which). Every receptor here comes from a woman in her late teens or twenties with acute COVID-19.

CDR3 protein: CASSLVKGGNNQPQHF. CDR3 nucleotide sequence: TGTGCCAGCAGCTTAGTTAAAGGGGGAAACAATCAGCCCCAGCATTTT. V gene TRBV7-9 combines with J gene TRBJ1-5; D perhaps matches TRBD1 (6 bases). This CDR3 is 16 amino acids long. V was pared by 1 base and J by 3 bases, with 13 bases between. Germline V gene lookup returns CDR1 SEHNR and CDR2 FQNEAQ (reference sequence).

The chain recombines TRBV28 with TRBJ2-5; 7 nucleotides agree with TRBD1. Germline assignment: CDR1 MDHEN and CDR2 SYDVKM. There are 17 residues in the CDR3. The junction had 17 bases not matched to a gene; V was cut back by 5 bases and J by 5 bases. In DNA form, the CDR3 reads TGTGCCAGCAGTGAAAGTGAGGACAGGTCCTTCGGGGAGACCCAGTACTTC. Its protein product is CASSESEDRSFGETQYF.

The genes are TRBV19 and TRBJ1-2, with 9 positions matching TRBD1. The CDR3 length is 15 residues. Trimming cost V 7 bases and J 5 bases; bases outside gene matches: 11. Germline CDR1 reads LNHDA; CDR2 reads SQIVND (reference sequence). The CDR3 coding sequence is TGTGCCAGTATCATAAAAGCGGACAGGGGTTATGGCTACACCTTC. Its protein is CASIIKADRGYGYTF.

The gene calls are TRBV11-3 and TRBJ2-7; 7 bases fit TRBD2. The V segment lost 5 bases and the J segment 3 bases; nucleotides outside the gene matches: 10. From germline, CDR1 is SGHNT and CDR2 YENEEA. The CDR3 has 15 amino acids. CDR3: CASSTRLAEIYEQYF. The CDR3, as DNA: TGTGCCAGCAGCACCCGTCTAGCGGAGATCTACGAGCAGTACTTC.

V gene TRBV9 combines with J gene TRBJ2-3; 7 bases align to TRBD2. Germline lookup yields CDR1 SGDLS and CDR2 YYNGEE. The CDR3 spans 16 residues. The V gene end was trimmed by 3 bases and the J gene end by 0 bases; junction bases not matched to a gene: 7. Written as DNA, the CDR3 is TGTGCCAGCAGCGCTCCTAGCGGCTTTAGCACAGATACGCAGTATTTT. Its translation: CASSAPSGFSTDTQYF.

This sequence joins TRBV2 and TRBJ2-1, with D perhaps matching TRBD2 (6 bases). The CDR3 is 10 amino acids. The V and J ends lost 8 bases and 9 bases respectively, with 8 bases between them. Germline V gives CDR1 SNHLY, CDR2 FYNNEI. The CDR3 DNA reads TGTGCCAGCGGGACTCCTGAGCAGTTCTTC. Translation gives CASGTPEQFF.

This clone has a single count. The chain combines TRBV5-1 with TRBJ1-2; D is perhaps TRBD1 (5 bases). Germline loops: CDR1 SGHRS, CDR2 YFSETQ. CDR3 size: 15 residues. Trimming took 4 bases from V and 8 from J, leaving 21 bases between them. CDR3 DNA sequence: TGCGCCAGCAGCCACGGGGGGGAGGCCTCTGAGGGCTACACCTTC. Translated: CASSHGGEASEGYTF.

V and J are TRBV6-1 and TRBJ2-7, with D possibly matching TRBD2 (5 bases). The V gene lost 2 bases and the J gene lost 5 bases, with 13 bases spanning the gap. This CDR3 comprises 14 residues. Germline V lookup: CDR1 MNHNS, CDR2 SASEGT. The CDR3 DNA reads TGTGCCAGCAGTGAATGGCTAGCTTCCCACGAGCAGTACTTC. Residues: CASSEWLASHEQYF.

This chain links TRBV5-5 with TRBJ2-2; a possible D gene is TRBD1 (5 bases). Deletions cut 4 bases from V and 1 base from J, with 11 bases between. CDR1 and CDR2 (germline): SGHKS, YYEKEE (reference sequence). The CDR3 runs to 15 residues. The DNA for the CDR3 is TGTGCCAGCAGCGGGGCAAGGGGGAACACCGGGGAGCTGTTTTTT. Amino acids: CASSGARGNTGELFF.

This chain connects TRBV11-2 to TRBJ1-2; the D is unclear. This CDR3 comprises 16 residues. The V end lost 1 base, the J end lost 0 bases, and 12 bases lay between the germline ends. The germline V gene encodes CDR1 SGHAT and CDR2 FQNNGV. CDR3 nucleotide sequence: TGTGCCAGCAGCTTAGTACAAGCAGGCCCTAACTATGGCTACACCTTC. This encodes CASSLVQAGPNYGYTF.

The gene calls are TRBV28 and TRBJ2-7; TRBD1 aligns across 7 bases. CDR3 size: 14 residues. V was clipped by 6 bases and J by 3 bases; unmatched bases: 8. Germline V gives CDR1 MDHEN, CDR2 SYDVKM. CDR3 sequence reads: CASRPGQRNYEQYF. The CDR3 DNA reads as TGTGCCAGCAGACCGGGACAGCGAAACTACGAGCAGTACTTC.

The chain recombines TRBV3-1 (or the pseudogene TRBV3-2) with TRBJ1-6; D gene ambiguous. The germline gives CDR1 LGHDT, CDR2 YNNKEL (reference sequence). The CDR3 is 15 residues long. Trimming took 0 bases from V and 11 from J, leaving 14 bases between them. CDR3 amino acids: CASSQEFVRRAPLHF. In nucleotides, the CDR3 is TGTGCCAGCAGCCAAGAGTTCGTTAGGAGGGCACCCCTCCACTTT.

The chain employs TRBV2 and TRBJ2-2; no reliable D call. In germline, CDR1 is SNHLY, CDR2 FYNNEI. The CDR3 extends over 14 amino acids. V lost 6 bases and J lost 3, with 11 bases in between. The CDR3 spells CASRVDSYTGELFF. CDR3 bases: TGTGCCAGCAGGGTAGACTCGTACACCGGGGAGCTGTTTTTT.

The chain joins TRBV5-1 to TRBJ1-2; 9 bases agree with TRBD1. Trimming cost V 3 bases and J 7 bases; bases outside gene matches: 7. The CDR3 contains 14 residues. Germline V CDR1 and CDR2: SGHRS, YFSETQ. CDR3 protein: CASSSTGQGSGYTF. CDR3 coding DNA: TGCGCCAGCAGCTCGACGGGACAGGGAAGTGGCTACACCTTC.

This sequence joins TRBV19 and TRBJ2-1; 9 bases line up with TRBD2. CDR3 size: 15 residues. The trim removed 1 base at V and 6 bases at J, leaving 4 bases unmatched. Looked up from germline, CDR1 is LNHDA and CDR2 is SQIVND (reference sequence). CDR3 in DNA: TGTGCCAGTAGTATAGTAGCGGGAGATGGCAATGAGCAGTTCTTC. It encodes CASSIVAGDGNEQFF.

This clone appeared once. The rearrangement joins TRBV7-2 to TRBJ1-3; no definite D call. The CDR3 consists of 14 residues. V dropped 5 bases and J dropped 0 bases, with 8 bases sitting between them. CDR1 SGHTA and CDR2 FQGNSA come from the germline V gene. The CDR3 region has the DNA TGTGCCAGCAGCGAGCAGGTCTCTGGAAACACCATATATTTT. Translation gives CASSEQVSGNTIYF.

This chain links TRBV7-9 with TRBJ2-1, with 7 positions matching TRBD2. V shed 2 bases, J shed 2 bases, and the junction held 0 bases outside the gene matches. CDR1 and CDR2 from the germline V gene are SEHNR and FQNEAQ (reference sequence). The CDR3 loop spans 14 amino acids. DNA of the CDR3: TGTGCCAGCAGCTTACTAGCGGCCTACAATGAGCAGTTCTTC. This gives the protein CASSLLAAYNEQFF. The full variable domain, rest sourced from reference TRBV7-9 and TRBJ2-1, is DTGVSQNPRHKITKRGQNVTFRCDPISEHNRLYWYRQTLGQGPEFLTYFQNEAQLEKSRLLSDRFSAERPKGSFSTLEIQRTEQGDSAMYLCASSLLAAYNEQFFGPGTRLTVL.

V usage is TRBV19 and J usage is TRBJ1-5, with 7 positions matching TRBD1. Germline V lookup: CDR1 LNHDA, CDR2 SQIVND (reference sequence). The CDR3 sequence is 17 residues long. With 6 bases clipped from V and 0 bases from J, the junction kept 11 bases outside the gene matches. The CDR3 sequence is CASRGGRASYSNQPQHF. The DNA for the CDR3 is TGTGCCAGTAGAGGGGGCCGGGCCTCATATAGCAATCAGCCCCAGCATTTT.

The V gene is TRBV19, the J gene TRBJ2-7, with 13 bases identical to TRBD2. With 4 bases clipped from V and 7 bases from J, the junction kept 13 bases outside the gene matches. CDR1 LNHDA and CDR2 SQIVND come from the germline V gene (reference sequence). The CDR3 is 17 residues long. DNA of the CDR3: TGTGCCAGTAGTACCCTCCCGGGACTAGCGGGAACGGGGGAGCAGTACTTC. Its protein product is CASSTLPGLAGTGEQYF.

The chain uses TRBV7-2 and TRBJ1-5, with TRBD1 as a possible D gene (5 bases). CDR1 is SGHTA, CDR2 FQGNSA, per germline. The V gene lost 2 bases and the J gene lost 4 bases, with 9 bases spanning the gap. The CDR3 is 14 amino acids. The CDR3, as DNA: TGTGCCAGCAGCTTACAGGGAGGAAATCAGCCCCAGCATTTT. This gives the protein CASSLQGGNQPQHF.

This chain links TRBV2 with TRBJ2-7; D possibly corresponds to TRBD2 (5 bases). The CDR3 is made up of 16 amino acids. Trimming pared 2 bases from V and 2 bases from J, leaving 16 bases between. Per germline, CDR1 SNHLY and CDR2 FYNNEI. For the CDR3, the DNA is TGTGCCAGCAGTGAATACCGGGGAGACTTTACCTACGAGCAGTACTTC. Translated, it gives CASSEYRGDFTYEQYF.

The genes are TRBV2 and TRBJ2-7; 7 bases are a match to TRBD2. This CDR3 comprises 14 residues. Germline values: CDR1 SNHLY, CDR2 FYNNEI. The junction had 5 bases not matched to a gene; V was cut back by 0 bases and J by 6 bases. The CDR3 spells CASSEAGGRFEQYF. CDR3 DNA sequence: TGTGCCAGCAGTGAAGCGGGAGGGAGGTTCGAGCAGTACTTC.

This chain joins TRBV28 and TRBJ1-2, with 10 bases lining up with TRBD1. V lost 1 base, J lost 4 bases, and 3 bases stayed unmatched. Germline V gives CDR1 MDHEN, CDR2 SYDVKM. The length of the CDR3 is 15 residues. The CDR3 bases are TGTGCCAGCAGTTTATCCGGGACAGGGGCCTATGGCTACACCTTC. It is translated as CASSLSGTGAYGYTF.

V gene TRBV11-1 combines with J gene TRBJ2-3; D is perhaps TRBD1 (6 bases). From germline, CDR1 is SGHAT and CDR2 FQDESV (reference sequence). The germline V and J ends were trimmed by 7 bases and 0 bases, with 14 bases remaining between them. This CDR3 comprises 15 residues. CDR3 DNA: TGTGCCAGCAATCGGCAGGGGCCTAGCACAGATACGCAGTATTTT. This sequence encodes CASNRQGPSTDTQYF.

This clone was recorded at least ten times. V and J are TRBV7-9 and TRBJ2-7; 7 bases map to TRBD1. Losses at the gene ends were 1 base for V and 3 bases for J; bases not matched to a gene: 6. The CDR3 spans 15 residues. CDR1 SEHNR and CDR2 FQNEAQ come from the germline V gene (reference sequence). CDR3 bases: TGTGCCAGCAGCTTAGAGACGGGACAGAACTACGAGCAGTACTTC. This sequence encodes CASSLETGQNYEQYF.

The chain carries TRBV28 and TRBJ1-2; D possibly corresponds to TRBD1 (6 bases). The CDR3 extends over 13 amino acids. The V and J ends lost 10 bases and 0 bases respectively, with 12 bases between them. CDR1 and CDR2 from the germline V gene are MDHEN and SYDVKM. The DNA for the CDR3 is TGTGCCAACTCCAGGGGAGCTAACTATGGCTACACCTTC. This codes for CANSRGANYGYTF.

In its sample, this clone was seen once. The chain employs TRBV28 and TRBJ2-7; no reliable D call. CDR3 length: 13 amino acids. Trimming removed 3 bases at V and 4 bases at J, with 10 bases between. Germline-derived CDR1 and CDR2 are MDHEN and SYDVKM. The CDR3 DNA is TGTGCCAGCAGTTTCGCGACAACTTACGAGCAGTACTTC. Protein: CASSFATTYEQYF.

The chain joins TRBV3-1 (or the pseudogene TRBV3-2) to TRBJ2-5; tentative D call: TRBD1 (5 bases). CDR1 and CDR2 from the germline V gene are LGHDT and YNNKEL (reference sequence). The CDR3 covers 15 residues. V was clipped by 0 bases and J by 4 bases, with 12 bases between them. CDR3 residues: CASSQDTVTAETQYF. CDR3 coding DNA: TGTGCCAGCAGCCAAGATACAGTGACAGCAGAGACCCAGTACTTC.

This chain links TRBV29-1 with TRBJ2-3; 10 bases match TRBD2. Germline assignment: CDR1 SQVTM and CDR2 ANQGSEA. The CDR3 has 14 amino acids. J gave up 5 bases and V 6 bases, and 8 bases lay outside the gene matches. The CDR3 is CSVGPSGRLDTQYF. The CDR3, as DNA: TGCAGCGTGGGGCCTAGCGGGAGATTAGATACGCAGTATTTT.

Ten or more counts support this clone. The V call is TRBV1, the J call TRBJ1-3; the listed D gene, TRBD1, was not tested against the DNA. TRBV1 is flagged as a pseudogene. There are 21 residues in the CDR3. The chain's CDR3 is CTSSQDKDRDANTSSGNTIYF. CDR3 bases: TGCACCAGCAGCCAAGATAAGGACAGGGATGCGAATACCAGCTCTGGAAACACCATATATTTT.

This clone occurred a few times. V is TRBV15 and J is TRBJ1-1; possibly TRBD1 for D (6 bases). CDR1 and CDR2 from the germline V gene are LNHNV and YYDKDF (reference sequence). This CDR3 spans 16 amino acids. Trimming left V 0 bases short and J 11 bases short, with 22 bases between. CDR3 in amino acids: CATSRDRKERGGAAFF. The CDR3 coding sequence is TGTGCCACCAGCAGAGATCGAAAGGAACGAGGGGGTGCGGCTTTCTTT. Drawing the rest from reference TRBV15 and TRBJ1-1, the complete variable domain is DAMVIQNPRYQVTQFGKPVTLSCSQTLNHNVMYWYQQKSSQAPKLLFHYYDKDFNNEADTPDNFQSRRPNTSFCFLDIRSPGLGDTAMYLCATSRDRKERGGAAFFGQGTRLTVV.